What follows are 9 T cell receptor beta chains derived from one specimen sequenced in a study of brain metastases from non-small cell lung cancer. Data came from immunoSEQ multiplex PCR; TCRdb stores just in-frame clones and leaves some out. The data show 950 to 1,500 clones, around 85% seen once. The material sequenced was tissue from a brain metastasis. These receptors were taken from a donor at least 40 years old with non-small cell lung cancer.

This chain joins TRBV12-3 or TRBV12-4 and TRBJ1-2, with D unclear. Trimming shortened V by 4 bases and J by 1 base, and 7 bases separated the two germline ends. The length of the CDR3 is 13 residues. The CDR3 reads CASSWVINYGYTF. The CDR3, as DNA: TGTGCCAGCAGTTGGGTCATTAACTATGGCTACACCTTC.

The rearrangement joins TRBV2 to TRBJ1-2; 8 bases are shared with TRBD1. CDR3 size: 16 residues. Trimming removed 8 bases from V and 4 bases from J; junction bases left unmatched: 15. Germline values: CDR1 SNHLY, CDR2 FYNNEI. The CDR3 loop is CASPEEDIQGVYGYTF. DNA of the CDR3: TGTGCCAGCCCCGAGGAGGATATACAGGGGGTCTATGGCTACACCTTC.

On this clone itself: One junction end disagrees with the germline gene, perhaps due to a read error. The chain recombines TRBV6-5 with TRBJ1-2; TRBD1 aligns across 10 bases. This CDR3 comprises 13 residues. Germline assignment: CDR1 MNHEY and CDR2 SVGAGI. In DNA form, the CDR3 reads TGTGCCAGCAATTACGGACAGGGGGTCCGCTACACCTTC. It specifies CASNYGQGVRYTF.

The V call is TRBV6-4, the J call TRBJ1-1, with D unclear. The CDR3 covers 14 residues. Germline V gene data show CDR1 as MRHNA and CDR2 as SNTAGT. V was pared by 8 bases and J by 2 bases, with 15 bases between. Here the CDR3 reads CASSPAPGNTEAFF. CDR3 nucleotide sequence: TGTGCCAGCTCCCCGGCCCCTGGCAACACTGAAGCTTTCTTT.

The CDR3 DNA is TGTGCCACCAGTGACAGTCCCGGGACAGGGGAGCAGTACTTC. Translated, it gives CATSDSPGTGEQYF. This rearrangement joins TRBV24-1 to TRBJ2-7; TRBD1 agrees at 9 bases. This CDR3 is built from 14 residues. Unmatched junction bases numbered 7, after V lost 4 bases and J lost 7 bases. Germline V CDR1 and CDR2: KGHDR, SFDVKD.

As to this clone: The junction differs from germline at one of its ends, possibly a read error. Other DNA sequences in this sample translate to the same CDR3. The DNA of the CDR3 is TGTGCCAGCAGCTTAGCGGCAAACGAGCAGTATTTC. Translation: CASSLAANEQYF. V is TRBV7-6 and J is TRBJ2-7; no firm D call. The CDR3 runs to 12 residues. The germline V gene has CDR1 SGHVS and CDR2 FNYEAQ.

This chain uses TRBV7-9 with TRBJ2-3; D not certain. Trimming stripped 4 bases from V and 0 bases from J, with 8 bases between. CDR3 length equals 14 residues. Germline V gene lookup returns CDR1 SEHNR and CDR2 FQNEAQ (reference sequence). DNA of the CDR3: TGTGCCAGCAGCTCCACGGGTAGCACAGATACGCAGTATTTT. Residues: CASSSTGSTDTQYF.

The rearrangement uses TRBV2 and TRBJ2-2; D not certain. Looked up from germline, CDR1 is SNHLY and CDR2 is FYNNEI. V dropped 9 bases and J dropped 4 bases, with 12 bases sitting between them. This CDR3 has 13 amino acids. The CDR3 loop reads CASMEWATGELFF. CDR3 sequence (DNA): TGTGCCAGTATGGAGTGGGCCACCGGGGAGCTGTTTTTT. Supplemented by reference TRBV2 and TRBJ2-2, the full variable domain reads EPEVTQTPSHQVTQMGQEVILRCVPISNHLYFYWYRQILGQKVEFLVSFYNNEISEKSEIFDDQFSVERPDGSNFTLKIRSTKLEDSAMYFCASMEWATGELFFGEGSRLTVL.

With respect to this clone: The likely explanation is a read error, given a far larger clone one base away. J is TRBJ1-1 and V is TRBV5-6; no clear D. This CDR3 has 12 amino acids. From germline, CDR1 is SGHDT and CDR2 YYEEEE. CDR3 nucleotides: TGTGCCAGCAGCTTGGGCAGTCTTGAAGTTTTCTTT. It encodes CASSLGSLEVFF.